This T cell receptor beta chain was recovered during a study of regulatory T cells. The primer mix had 52 TRBV and 13 TRBJ primers. This table comes from immunoSEQ multiplex PCR, and its TCRdb copy is limited to in-frame clones, with some not included. The top ten hold more than 25% of the sample, which has some 17,000 clones, 92% seen once. This CDR3 has 13 residues. V dropped 4 bases and J dropped 7 bases, with 10 bases sitting between them. Germline V lookup: CDR1 WSHSY, CDR2 SAAADI. Source material: CD8+ T cells sorted from blood. This sequence joins TRBV10-2 and TRBJ1-4; D unclear. The sequence came from a person aged 18 to 30 with CD3G deficiency. CDR3 coding DNA: TGCGCCAGCAGTGTGGCATTTCGTGAAAAACTGTTTTTT. It encodes CASSVAFREKLFF.